Listed here are 15 T cell receptor beta chains from one sample, sequenced in a study of blood T cells in healthy people across ages. PCR was performed a second time for about 7 to 11 cycles using a sample-barcoded 5' primer and a J-beta primer mix. TCRdb reprocessed the 5' RACE reads with MiXCR, giving one entry per CDR3 protein. The sample includes hundreds of thousands of distinct CDR3 sequences, 56% of them seen just once. Sequenced input: blood. Receptors originate from a man aged 35-49 years in good health.

The V call is TRBV12-3 or TRBV12-4, the J call TRBJ2-1; tentatively, D is TRBD2 (5 bases). V was shortened by 6 bases and J by 9 bases, with 15 bases between the two germline ends. This CDR3 comprises 13 residues. The DNA of the CDR3 is TGTGCCAGCAGCCGGACGGAGGTTGGTGAGCAGTTCTTC. It yields the protein CASSRTEVGEQFF.

CDR3 residues: CASSQERLAGEFF. The CDR3 nucleotides read TGTGCCAGCAGCCAAGAGAGACTAGCCGGCGAGTTCTTC. The rearrangement uses TRBV4-2 and TRBJ2-1, with 7 bases aligning to TRBD2. Germline CDR1 is LGHNA and CDR2 is YNFKEQ. This CDR3 comprises 13 residues. V dropped 0 bases and J dropped 14; count of bases not matched to a gene: 7.

This clonotype was counted only a few times. This chain uses TRBV10-3 with TRBJ2-4; 11 bases align to TRBD2. Losses at the gene ends were 6 bases for V and 8 bases for J; bases not matched to a gene: 6. This CDR3 has 14 residues. CDR1 and CDR2 from the germline V gene are ENHRY and SYGVKD. In nucleotides, the CDR3 is TGTGCCATCAGGGGAACTAGCGGGAGAGACATTCAGTACTTC. This encodes CAIRGTSGRDIQYF.

Only a few counts were recorded for this clonotype. The chain links TRBV3-1 to TRBJ1-2; D is unclear. Germline CDR1 is LGHDT and CDR2 is YNNKEL (reference sequence). V was clipped by 1 base and J by 5 bases, with 11 bases between them. The CDR3 is made up of 14 amino acids. As DNA, the CDR3 is TGTGCCAGCAGCCAAGGCCCCGCTACTTATGGCTACACCTTC. Protein sequence: CASSQGPATYGYTF.

The J gene is TRBJ2-1, the V gene TRBV20-1; 7 bases fit TRBD1. J lost 4 bases, V lost 7 bases, and 4 bases had no gene match. The CDR3 sequence is 12 residues long. The germline CDR1 and CDR2 sequences are DFQATT and SNEGSKA (reference sequence). The CDR3 protein is CSGRQGYNEQFF. In nucleotides, the CDR3 is TGCAGTGGGAGACAGGGATACAATGAGCAGTTCTTC.

The rearrangement joins TRBV6-2 or TRBV6-3 to TRBJ1-4, with a possible D match to TRBD1 (6 bases). Per the germline V gene, CDR1 is MNHEY and CDR2 is SVGEGT. The V end lost 2 bases, the J end lost 0 bases, and 10 bases lay between the germline ends. The CDR3 contains 16 residues. CDR3: CASSYGQMTTNEKLFF. DNA of the CDR3: TGTGCCAGCAGTTACGGACAGATGACAACTAATGAAAAACTGTTTTTT.

In its sample, this clonotype was seen a few times. V usage is TRBV28 and J usage is TRBJ2-5, with D perhaps matching TRBD1 or TRBD2 (5 bases each). V was cut by 5 bases and J by 5 bases, with 15 bases left in between. The germline V gene encodes CDR1 MDHEN and CDR2 SYDVKM. The CDR3 consists of 14 residues. CDR3 nucleotides: TGTGCCAGCAGTGCCCCTGGGACGGTGGAGACCCAGTACTTC. This gives the protein CASSAPGTVETQYF.

The gene calls are TRBV28 and TRBJ2-1; a weak D match, TRBD1 (5 bases). The CDR3 extends over 15 amino acids. Trimming pared 5 bases from V and 9 bases from J, leaving 20 bases between. In germline, CDR1 is MDHEN, CDR2 SYDVKM. CDR3 nucleotides: TGTGCCAGCAGTCAAAGGCTTAGTGGGGCGATTGAGCAGTTCTTC. Translating it yields CASSQRLSGAIEQFF.

The genes are TRBV7-9 and TRBJ2-1; either TRBD1 or TRBD2 may fit D (6 bases each). Per the germline V gene, CDR1 is SEHNR and CDR2 is FQNEAQ (reference sequence). Trimming left V 1 base short and J 6 bases short, with 13 bases between. CDR3 size: 15 residues. The CDR3 coding sequence is TGTGCCAGCAGCTTAGGGTCAGGAGGGGGCAATGAGCAGTTCTTC. Protein product: CASSLGSGGGNEQFF.

The gene calls are TRBV28 and TRBJ2-7, with 7 bases lining up with TRBD1. Germline V lookup: CDR1 MDHEN, CDR2 SYDVKM. CDR3 length equals 16 residues. The ends lost 7 bases at V and 9 bases at J; junction bases unmatched: 21. The CDR3 is CASTLRFGRGLSGQYF. Here the CDR3 DNA reads TGTGCCAGCACCCTGAGATTCGGCAGGGGGTTGTCTGGGCAGTACTTC.

The chain links TRBV11-2 to TRBJ1-1; 12 bases are a match to TRBD1. Germline trimming cut 4 bases from V and 1 base from J; bases unmatched to any gene: 13. The CDR3 runs 19 residues. CDR1 is SGHAT and CDR2 is FQNNGV in the germline V gene. The CDR3 DNA follows: TGTGCCAGCAGCTACTACCCTTCGGGACAGGGGGCGAGGAACACTGAAGCTTTCTTT. Protein product: CASSYYPSGQGARNTEAFF.

Turning to this clonotype: A junction end diverges from the germline sequence, so it may reflect a read error. V usage is TRBV4-2 and J usage is TRBJ2-3, with D possibly matching TRBD2 (6 bases). This CDR3 spans 17 amino acids. Germline loops: CDR1 LGHNA, CDR2 YNFKEQ. The CDR3 protein is CAGSQIGLRGETDTQYF. Here the CDR3 DNA reads TGTGCCGGCAGCCAGATCGGGCTGCGGGGCGAAACAGATACGCAGTATTTT.

V is TRBV20-1 and J is TRBJ2-5, with TRBD1 identical over 8 bases. This CDR3 has 12 residues. Trimming removed 6 bases from V and 4 bases from J; junction bases left unmatched: 4. CDR1 is DFQATT and CDR2 is SNEGSKA in the germline V gene (reference sequence). CDR3 loop: CSARTGRETQYF. DNA for the CDR3: TGCAGTGCCCGGACAGGGCGAGAGACCCAGTACTTC.

This clonotype was recorded once. V is TRBV5-1 and J is TRBJ1-1; no definite D call. Germline CDR1 and CDR2: SGHRS and YFSETQ. Between the trimmed V and J ends, which lost 0 bases and 5 bases, there was a span of 8 bases. The CDR3 runs to 13 residues. This CDR3 is CASSLESRTEAFF. The DNA for the CDR3 is TGCGCCAGCAGCTTGGAATCCAGAACTGAAGCTTTCTTT.

This chain links TRBV4-1 with TRBJ2-4; TRBD2 matches at 8 bases. Germline-derived CDR1 and CDR2 are MGHRA and YSYEKL. The CDR3 runs to 17 residues. V was clipped by 1 base and J by 0 bases; unmatched bases: 5. This CDR3 is CASSQVPGGIAKNIQYF. In DNA form, the CDR3 reads TGCGCCAGCAGCCAAGTACCGGGGGGGATAGCCAAAAACATTCAGTACTTC.